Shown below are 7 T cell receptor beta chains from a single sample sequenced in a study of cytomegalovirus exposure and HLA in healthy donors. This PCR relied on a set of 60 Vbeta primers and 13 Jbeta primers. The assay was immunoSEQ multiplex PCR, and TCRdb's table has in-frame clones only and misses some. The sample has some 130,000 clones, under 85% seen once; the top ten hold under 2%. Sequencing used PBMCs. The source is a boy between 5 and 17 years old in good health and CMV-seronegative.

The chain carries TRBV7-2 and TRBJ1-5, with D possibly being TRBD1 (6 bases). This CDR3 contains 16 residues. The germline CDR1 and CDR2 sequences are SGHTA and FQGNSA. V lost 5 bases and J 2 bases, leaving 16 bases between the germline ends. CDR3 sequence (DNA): TGTGCCAGCAGCCGTGACAGGCTCGATGGCAATCAGCCCCAGCATTTT. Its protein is CASSRDRLDGNQPQHF.

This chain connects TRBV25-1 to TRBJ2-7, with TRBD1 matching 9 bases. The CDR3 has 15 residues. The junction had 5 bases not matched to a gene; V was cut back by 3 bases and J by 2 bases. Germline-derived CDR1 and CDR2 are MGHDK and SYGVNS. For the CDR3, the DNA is TGTGCCAGCAGTGATCCCGGGACAGGGACCTACGAGCAGTACTTC. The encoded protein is CASSDPGTGTYEQYF.

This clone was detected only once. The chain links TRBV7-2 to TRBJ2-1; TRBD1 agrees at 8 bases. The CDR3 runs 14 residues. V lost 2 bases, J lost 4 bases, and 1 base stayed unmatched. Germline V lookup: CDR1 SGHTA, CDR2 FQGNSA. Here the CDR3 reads CASSLRDRYNEQFF. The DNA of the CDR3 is TGTGCCAGCAGCTTACGGGACAGGTACAATGAGCAGTTCTTC.

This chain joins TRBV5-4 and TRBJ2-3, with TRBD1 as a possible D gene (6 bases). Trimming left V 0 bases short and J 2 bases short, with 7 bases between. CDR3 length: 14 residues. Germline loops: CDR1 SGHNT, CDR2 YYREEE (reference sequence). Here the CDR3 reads CASSLAGDTDTQYF. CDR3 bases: TGTGCCAGCAGCTTGGCAGGGGACACAGATACGCAGTATTTT.

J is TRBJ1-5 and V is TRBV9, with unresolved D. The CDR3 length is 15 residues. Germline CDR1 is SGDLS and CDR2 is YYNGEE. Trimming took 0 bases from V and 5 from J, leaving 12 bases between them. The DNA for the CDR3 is TGTGCCAGCAGCGTAGGGTCAGGTTCCTATCAGCCCCAGCATTTT. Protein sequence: CASSVGSGSYQPQHF. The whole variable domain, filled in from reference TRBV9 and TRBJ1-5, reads DSGVTQTPKHLITATGQRVTLRCSPRSGDLSVYWYQQSLDQGLQFLIQYYNGEERAKGNILERFSAQQFPDLHSELNLSSLELGDSALYFCASSVGSGSYQPQHFGDGTRLSIL.

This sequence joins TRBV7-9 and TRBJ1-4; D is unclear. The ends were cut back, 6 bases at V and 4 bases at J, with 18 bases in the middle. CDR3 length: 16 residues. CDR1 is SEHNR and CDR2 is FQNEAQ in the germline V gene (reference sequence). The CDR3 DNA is TGTGCCAGCAGTTCAACAGCAACTGCCTATAATGAAAAACTGTTTTTT. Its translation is CASSSTATAYNEKLFF. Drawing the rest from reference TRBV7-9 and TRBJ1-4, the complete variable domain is DTGVSQNPRHKITKRGQNVTFRCDPISEHNRLYWYRQTLGQGPEFLTYFQNEAQLEKSRLLSDRFSAERPKGSFSTLEIQRTEQGDSAMYLCASSSTATAYNEKLFFGSGTQLSVL.

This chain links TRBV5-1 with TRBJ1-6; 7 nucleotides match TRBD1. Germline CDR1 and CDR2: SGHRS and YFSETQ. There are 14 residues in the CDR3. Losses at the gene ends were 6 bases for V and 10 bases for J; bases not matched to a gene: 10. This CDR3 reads CASNSDRVGSPLHF. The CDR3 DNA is TGCGCCAGCAACTCAGACAGGGTCGGCTCACCCCTCCACTTT.